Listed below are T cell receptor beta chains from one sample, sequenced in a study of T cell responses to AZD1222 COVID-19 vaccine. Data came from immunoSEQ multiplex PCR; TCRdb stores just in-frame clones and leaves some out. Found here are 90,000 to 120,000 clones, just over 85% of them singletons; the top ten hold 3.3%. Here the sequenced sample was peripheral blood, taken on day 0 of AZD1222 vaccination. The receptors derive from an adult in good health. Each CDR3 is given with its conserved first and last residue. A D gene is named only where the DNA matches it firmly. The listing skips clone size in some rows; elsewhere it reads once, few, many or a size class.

CDR3 protein: CASSPPSTDTQYF; CDR3 DNA: TGTGCCAGCAGTCCTCCTAGCACAGATACGCAGTATTTT; clone size: NA; J gene: TRBJ2-3; V gene: TRBV28; D gene: NA
CDR3 protein: CASSQDSGRGRAQYF; CDR3 DNA: TGTGCCAGCAGCCAAGATTCGGGCAGGGGGCGGGCGCAGTATTTT; clone size: NA; J gene: TRBJ2-3; V gene: TRBV3-1/TRBV3-2; D gene: TRBD1
CDR3 protein: CASSQVTGATDTQYF; CDR3 DNA: TGTGCCAGCAGCCAAGTGACAGGGGCGACAGATACGCAGTATTTT; clone size: NA; J gene: TRBJ2-3; V gene: TRBV3-1/TRBV3-2; D gene: TRBD1
CDR3 protein: CASSPRQGAYGYTF; CDR3 DNA: TGTGCCAGCAGCCCGAGACAGGGGGCCTATGGCTACACCTTC; clone size: NA; J gene: TRBJ1-2; V gene: TRBV7-2; D gene: TRBD1
CDR3 protein: CASSSQGGVGELFF; CDR3 DNA: TGTGCCAGCAGTTCTCAGGGGGGGGTCGGGGAGCTGTTTTTT; clone size: NA; J gene: TRBJ2-2; V gene: TRBV27; D gene: NA
CDR3 protein: CASSVGGAGSYNEQFF; CDR3 DNA: TGTGCCAGCAGCGTAGGCGGGGCGGGCTCCTACAATGAGCAGTTCTTC; clone size: NA; J gene: TRBJ2-1; V gene: TRBV9; D gene: NA
CDR3 protein: CASSPTRGGADTQYF; CDR3 DNA: TGTGCCAGTAGTCCCACCAGGGGAGGCGCAGATACGCAGTATTTT; clone size: NA; J gene: TRBJ2-3; V gene: TRBV19; D gene: NA
CDR3 protein: CASSEVQGDQPQHF; CDR3 DNA: TGTGCCAGCAGTGAAGTCCAGGGAGATCAGCCCCAGCATTTT; clone size: once; J gene: TRBJ1-5; V gene: TRBV2; D gene: NA
CDR3 protein: CASSIPELTYEQYF; CDR3 DNA: TGTGCCAGCAGTATACCTGAGTTAACCTACGAGCAGTACTTC; clone size: NA; J gene: TRBJ2-7; V gene: TRBV28; D gene: NA
CDR3 protein: CASSYLTVSSYEQYF; CDR3 DNA: TGTGCCAGCAGTTATCTGACGGTGAGCTCCTACGAGCAGTACTTC; clone size: NA; J gene: TRBJ2-7; V gene: TRBV6-5; D gene: NA
CDR3 protein: CASSSGLGPSTDTQYF; CDR3 DNA: TGCGCCAGCAGCTCCGGACTAGGCCCTAGCACAGATACGCAGTATTTT; clone size: NA; J gene: TRBJ2-3; V gene: TRBV5-1; D gene: TRBD2
CDR3 protein: CASSLGPAGYTF; CDR3 DNA: TGTGCCAGCAGTTTAGGGCCGGCCGGCTACACCTTC; clone size: NA; J gene: TRBJ1-2; V gene: TRBV28; D gene: NA
CDR3 protein: CASSLSSNYYGYTF; CDR3 DNA: TGTGCCAGCAGTTTATCGAGCAACTACTATGGCTACACCTTC; clone size: NA; J gene: TRBJ1-2; V gene: TRBV27; D gene: NA
CDR3 protein: CASSSYVDEQFF; CDR3 DNA: TGTGCCAGCAGCTCCTATGTTGATGAGCAGTTCTTC; clone size: once; J gene: TRBJ2-1; V gene: TRBV3-1/TRBV3-2; D gene: NA
CDR3 protein: CASTAGTAYQETQYF; CDR3 DNA: TGTGCCAGCACGGCCGGGACGGCGTACCAAGAGACCCAGTACTTC; clone size: NA; J gene: TRBJ2-5; V gene: TRBV5-4; D gene: NA
CDR3 protein: CASAQQGGNGYTF; CDR3 DNA: TGTGCCAGCGCTCAACAGGGGGGCAATGGCTACACCTTC; clone size: NA; J gene: TRBJ1-2; V gene: TRBV2; D gene: TRBD1
CDR3 protein: CASLGQLNQPQHF; CDR3 DNA: TGTGCCAGCCTGGGACAGCTCAATCAGCCCCAGCATTTT; clone size: few; J gene: TRBJ1-5; V gene: TRBV2; D gene: TRBD1
CDR3 protein: CASSPEEPALYGYTF; CDR3 DNA: TGTGCCAGCAGTCCCGAAGAGCCAGCCCTCTATGGCTACACCTTC; clone size: NA; J gene: TRBJ1-2; V gene: TRBV6-5; D gene: NA
CDR3 protein: CASTPDRGQETQYF; CDR3 DNA: TGTGCCAGCACCCCCGACAGGGGGCAAGAGACCCAGTACTTC; clone size: NA; J gene: TRBJ2-5; V gene: TRBV7-2; D gene: TRBD1
CDR3 protein: CAITAGTNTIYF; CDR3 DNA: TGTGCCATCACAGCAGGGACGAACACCATATATTTT; clone size: once; J gene: TRBJ1-3; V gene: TRBV10-3; D gene: NA
CDR3 protein: CATRVEPKGETQYF; CDR3 DNA: TGTGCCACCAGAGTCGAGCCGAAGGGAGAGACCCAGTACTTC; clone size: once; J gene: TRBJ2-5; V gene: TRBV15; D gene: NA
CDR3 protein: CASSRGINTDTQYF; CDR3 DNA: TGTGCCAGCAGCCGAGGGATAAACACAGATACGCAGTATTTT; clone size: NA; J gene: TRBJ2-3; V gene: TRBV7-3; D gene: NA
CDR3 protein: CASSLYDRGSQPQHF; CDR3 DNA: TGTGCCAGCAGTTTATATGACAGGGGAAGTCAGCCCCAGCATTTT; clone size: NA; J gene: TRBJ1-5; V gene: TRBV28; D gene: TRBD1
CDR3 protein: CASSPQTGRDEQFF; CDR3 DNA: TGTGCCAGCAGCCCCCAGACAGGGAGGGATGAGCAGTTCTTC; clone size: few; J gene: TRBJ2-1; V gene: TRBV7-3; D gene: NA
CDR3 protein: CASSLAAPPTNEKLFF; CDR3 DNA: TGCGCCAGCAGCTTGGCCGCGCCGCCAACTAATGAAAAACTGTTTTTT; clone size: NA; J gene: TRBJ1-4; V gene: TRBV5-1; D gene: NA
CDR3 protein: CASSLGQGNAYEQYF; CDR3 DNA: TGTGCCAGCAGCTTGGGACAGGGAAATGCCTACGAGCAGTACTTC; clone size: once; J gene: TRBJ2-7; V gene: TRBV7-6; D gene: TRBD1
CDR3 protein: CASNRDSGANVLTF; CDR3 DNA: TGTGCCAGCAATAGGGACTCTGGGGCCAACGTCCTGACTTTC; clone size: NA; J gene: TRBJ2-6; V gene: TRBV2; D gene: NA
CDR3 protein: CASSLGPAQGVITDTQYF; CDR3 DNA: TGTGCCAGCAGCTTGGGCCCAGCCCAGGGGGTTATTACAGATACGCAGTATTTT; clone size: NA; J gene: TRBJ2-3; V gene: TRBV5-6; D gene: TRBD1
CDR3 protein: CASSRRGSGELFF; CDR3 DNA: TGTGCCAGCAGCCGACGAGGATCCGGGGAGCTGTTTTTT; clone size: NA; J gene: TRBJ2-2; V gene: TRBV5-4; D gene: NA
CDR3 protein: CASSSRGASREQYF; CDR3 DNA: TGTGCCAGCAGCTCCCGGGGGGCGTCTAGAGAGCAGTACTTC; clone size: NA; J gene: TRBJ2-7; V gene: TRBV7-3; D gene: NA
CDR3 protein: CASSLGRVETQYF; CDR3 DNA: TGTGCCAGCAGCTTAGGTAGGGTGGAGACCCAGTACTTC; clone size: NA; J gene: TRBJ2-5; V gene: TRBV7-8; D gene: NA
CDR3 protein: CASSLGTDHTYYGYTF; CDR3 DNA: TGTGCCAGCAGCCTCGGGACAGATCACACTTACTATGGCTACACCTTC; clone size: once; J gene: TRBJ1-2; V gene: TRBV7-6; D gene: TRBD1
CDR3 protein: CAAGGGNIQYF; CDR3 DNA: TGTGCCGCGGGAGGAGGGAACATTCAGTACTTC; clone size: NA; J gene: TRBJ2-4; V gene: TRBV6-5; D gene: TRBD2
CDR3 protein: CASSTGRSAGEKLFF; CDR3 DNA: TGCGCCAGCAGCACAGGACGGTCGGCGGGTGAAAAACTGTTTTTT; clone size: NA; J gene: TRBJ1-4; V gene: TRBV5-1; D gene: NA
CDR3 protein: CASSLDWGNTGELFF; CDR3 DNA: TGCGCCAGCAGCTTGGATTGGGGCAACACCGGGGAGCTGTTTTTT; clone size: NA; J gene: TRBJ2-2; V gene: TRBV5-1; D gene: NA
CDR3 protein: CSVSGGAVPTDTQYF; CDR3 DNA: TGCAGCGTCAGCGGGGGGGCCGTTCCGACAGATACGCAGTATTTT; clone size: NA; J gene: TRBJ2-3; V gene: TRBV29-1; D gene: TRBD2
CDR3 protein: CASSSQERGGHRDEQFF; CDR3 DNA: TGTGCCAGCAGCTCCCAAGAGCGGGGGGGCCATCGGGATGAGCAGTTCTTC; clone size: NA; J gene: TRBJ2-1; V gene: TRBV7-2; D gene: TRBD2
CDR3 protein: CASSLATVVRANEKLFF; CDR3 DNA: TGTGCCAGCAGCTTGGCGACGGTGGTGCGGGCTAATGAAAAACTGTTTTTT; clone size: NA; J gene: TRBJ1-4; V gene: TRBV5-6; D gene: NA
CDR3 protein: CAWPLRDRKNTEAFF; CDR3 DNA: TGTGCCTGGCCATTACGGGACAGGAAGAACACTGAAGCTTTCTTT; clone size: NA; J gene: TRBJ1-1; V gene: TRBV30; D gene: TRBD1
CDR3 protein: CAWSGASNTEAFF; CDR3 DNA: TGTGCCTGGAGTGGGGCCTCGAACACTGAAGCTTTCTTT; clone size: NA; J gene: TRBJ1-1; V gene: TRBV30; D gene: NA
CDR3 protein: CASSPPATGEAFF; CDR3 DNA: TGTGCCAGCTCACCACCGGCCACAGGGGAGGCTTTCTTT; clone size: NA; J gene: TRBJ1-1; V gene: TRBV18; D gene: TRBD1
CDR3 protein: CASRSMDYEQYF; CDR3 DNA: TGTGCCAGCAGATCCATGGACTACGAGCAGTACTTC; clone size: NA; J gene: TRBJ2-7; V gene: TRBV7-2; D gene: NA
CDR3 protein: CASSDRGRSQPQHF; CDR3 DNA: TGTGCCAGCAGTGACCGGGGCAGGTCTCAGCCCCAGCATTTT; clone size: NA; J gene: TRBJ1-5; V gene: TRBV2; D gene: NA
CDR3 protein: CASSPMTSSQETQYF; CDR3 DNA: TGTGCCAGCAGCCCCATGACTAGTTCCCAAGAGACCCAGTACTTC; clone size: NA; J gene: TRBJ2-5; V gene: TRBV5-6; D gene: NA
CDR3 protein: CASSAESAGDSPLHF; CDR3 DNA: TGTGCCAGCAGCGCCGAGTCGGCTGGTGATTCACCCCTCCACTTT; clone size: NA; J gene: TRBJ1-6; V gene: TRBV9; D gene: NA
CDR3 protein: CASSLEDSPLHF; CDR3 DNA: TGTGCCAGCAGTTTAGAAGATTCACCCCTCCACTTT; clone size: NA; J gene: TRBJ1-6; V gene: TRBV28; D gene: NA